One and the same sample provided the 24 T cell receptor beta chains below, sequenced in a study of PD-L1 blockade in urothelial cancer. Data came from immunoSEQ multiplex PCR; TCRdb stores just in-frame clones and leaves some out. The repertoire consists of roughly 63,000 clones, with roughly four fifths occurring once and the leading ten covering around 5.7%. As for time point: pretreatment peripheral blood. Sample: PBMCs, taken around atezolizumab (anti-PD-L1) treatment. The receptors come from a man between 65 and 80 years old with urothelial cancer.

This rearrangement joins TRBV5-1 to TRBJ1-2; D possibly corresponds to TRBD1 (5 bases). The CDR3 is made up of 14 amino acids. Germline CDR1 reads SGHRS; CDR2 reads YFSETQ. Trimming shortened V by 0 bases and J by 2 bases, and 8 bases separated the two germline ends. CDR3 nucleotides: TGCGCCAGCAGCTTGGGGACACTCAACTATGGCTACACCTTC. Its protein product is CASSLGTLNYGYTF. The variable domain in full, completed from reference TRBV5-1 and TRBJ1-2, reads KAGVTQTPRYLIKTRGQQVTLSCSPISGHRSVSWYQQTPGQGLQFLFEYFSETQRNKGNFPGRFSGRQFSNSRSEMNVSTLELGDSALYLCASSLGTLNYGYTFGSGTRLTVV.

The chain carries TRBV7-9 and TRBJ2-7; TRBD1 is a possible D gene (5 bases). Germline values: CDR1 SEHNR, CDR2 FQNEAQ (reference sequence). This CDR3 spans 14 amino acids. V shed 4 bases and J shed 4 bases, with 14 bases lying between them. Here the CDR3 reads CASSSQNTGYEQYF. CDR3 DNA sequence: TGTGCCAGCAGCTCACAAAATACAGGTTACGAGCAGTACTTC.

The rearrangement links TRBV7-5 to TRBJ2-3; the table's D call of TRBD2 was not tested on the DNA. TRBV7-5 is a pseudogene locus. The CDR3 sequence is 15 residues long. The CDR3 protein is CARSFCGVSTDTQYF. The CDR3 nucleotides are TGTGCCAGAAGCTTTTGCGGGGTGAGCACAGATACGCAGTATTTT.

This chain links TRBV5-4 with TRBJ2-5, with 9 bases lining up with TRBD2. The J segment lost 5 bases and the V segment lost 0 bases, leaving 5 bases of the junction unmatched. The germline V gene encodes CDR1 SGHNT and CDR2 YYREEE (reference sequence). There are 15 residues in the CDR3. CDR3 sequence (DNA): TGTGCCAGCAGCTTGGCCGGACTAGCGATCGAGACCCAGTACTTC. It is translated as CASSLAGLAIETQYF.

V usage is TRBV5-1 and J usage is TRBJ2-5; a weak D match, TRBD2 (6 bases). The CDR3 has 13 amino acids. The ends were cut back, 4 bases at V and 5 bases at J, with 12 bases in the middle. The germline gives CDR1 SGHRS, CDR2 YFSETQ. This chain's CDR3 is CASSRRGRETQYF. DNA of the CDR3: TGCGCCAGCAGCCGGAGGGGTAGGGAGACCCAGTACTTC.

The genes are TRBV10-3 and TRBJ2-2, with D possibly matching TRBD2 (5 bases). V lost 6 bases and J lost 6, with 11 bases in between. The CDR3 runs to 13 residues. Germline CDR1 reads ENHRY; CDR2 reads SYGVKD. The CDR3 DNA reads TGTGCCATCAGCCTGGACTCCCCCGGGGAGCTGTTTTTT. Translated, it gives CAISLDSPGELFF.

V gene TRBV12-5 combines with J gene TRBJ1-5; 7 bases map to TRBD1. This CDR3 is 15 amino acids long. Germline V gene data show CDR1 as LGHNT and CDR2 as FRNRAP. V lost 1 base, J lost 1 base, and 1 base stayed unmatched. CDR3 residues: CASGLGTGSNQPQHF. CDR3 coding DNA: TGTGCTAGTGGTTTGGGGACAGGCAGCAATCAGCCCCAGCATTTT.

The V gene is TRBV10-2, the J gene TRBJ2-3; perhaps TRBD2 as D (7 bases). Germline V gene lookup returns CDR1 WSHSY and CDR2 SAAADI. The CDR3 loop spans 15 amino acids. The germline V and J ends were trimmed by 6 bases and 3 bases, with 16 bases remaining between them. CDR3 sequence reads: CASSPVRGGTDTQYF. In nucleotides, the CDR3 is TGCGCCAGCAGCCCCGTGAGGGGGGGGACAGATACGCAGTATTTT.

The chain couples TRBV14 to TRBJ1-4, with D possibly being TRBD1 (5 bases). The CDR3 has 13 residues. Germline assignment: CDR1 SGHDN and CDR2 FVKESK. V gave up 3 bases and J gave up 14 bases, with 16 bases separating them. The CDR3 nucleotides read TGTGCCAGCAGCCAGGGACCGGGGGACGGCCTGTTTTTT. Its protein product is CASSQGPGDGLFF.

The chain employs TRBV5-1 and TRBJ2-7; TRBD1 aligns across 7 bases. The CDR3 extends over 14 amino acids. CDR1 is SGHRS, CDR2 YFSETQ, per germline. Trimming cost V 3 bases and J 2 bases; bases outside gene matches: 5. The DNA of the CDR3 is TGCGCCAGCAGCTCTACGACAGGGACCTACGAGCAGTACTTC. Its translation is CASSSTTGTYEQYF.

The chain links TRBV6-5 to TRBJ1-1; no clear D gene. The CDR3 is 12 residues long. Between the trimmed V and J ends, which lost 8 bases and 2 bases, there was a span of 9 bases. Germline V gene sequence: CDR1 MNHEY, CDR2 SVGAGI. The CDR3 loop reads CASARVNTEAFF. The CDR3 nucleotides read TGTGCCAGCGCACGAGTTAACACTGAAGCTTTCTTT.

The rearrangement uses TRBV6-6 and TRBJ2-7, with D possibly being TRBD2 (5 bases). V shed 10 bases and J shed 6 bases, with 10 bases lying between them. CDR3 length equals 10 residues. Germline V CDR1 and CDR2: MNHNY, SVGAGI (reference sequence). The CDR3 sequence: CATSRVEQYF. The CDR3 DNA follows: TGTGCCACCTCGAGGGTCGAGCAGTACTTC.

The chain carries TRBV19 and TRBJ2-1; D not resolved. Germline CDR1 and CDR2: LNHDA and SQIVND (reference sequence). The CDR3 loop spans 12 amino acids. V lost 5 bases and J lost 8, with 10 bases in between. CDR3 protein: CASSLVRDEQFF. CDR3 in DNA: TGTGCCAGTAGTTTGGTCCGCGATGAGCAGTTCTTC.

The rearrangement joins TRBV7-6 to TRBJ1-4, with TRBD1 identical over 7 bases. With V trimmed by 3 bases and J by 8 bases, 12 bases remained unmatched. CDR1 and CDR2 from the germline V gene are SGHVS and FNYEAQ. CDR3 size: 16 residues. CDR3 DNA: TGTGCCAGCAGCTTCGACAGGGTTAGGGACGGAGAAAAACTGTTTTTT. It encodes CASSFDRVRDGEKLFF.

The chain links TRBV6-5 to TRBJ2-5, with 9 bases aligning to TRBD2. The J segment lost 3 bases and the V segment lost 5 bases, leaving 7 bases of the junction unmatched. This CDR3 is 15 amino acids long. CDR1 is MNHEY and CDR2 is SVGAGI in the germline V gene. The CDR3 spells CASSSGLAYKETQYF. In DNA form, the CDR3 reads TGTGCCAGCAGTAGCGGACTAGCGTACAAAGAGACCCAGTACTTC.

The J gene is TRBJ2-7, the V gene TRBV5-6; 8 bases map to TRBD1. CDR1 is SGHDT and CDR2 is YYEEEE in the germline V gene. Losses at the gene ends were 5 bases for V and 3 bases for J; bases not matched to a gene: 10. The CDR3 totals 15 residues. As DNA, the CDR3 is TGTGCCAGCAGTTCATCGGGACAGGTCATCTACGAGCAGTACTTC. Encoded protein: CASSSSGQVIYEQYF.

This chain links TRBV6-4 with TRBJ1-3, with D possibly TRBD1 on 5 matching bases. Trimming stripped 11 bases from V and 2 bases from J, with 25 bases between. The length of the CDR3 is 17 residues. The V gene's germline CDR1 is MRHNA and CDR2 SNTAGT. CDR3 DNA sequence: TGTGCCCGAGTCTGGGGCCGGAATCCTTGTCCTGGAAACACCATATATTTT. As protein: CARVWGRNPCPGNTIYF.

This clone was found once. V usage is TRBV6-5 and J usage is TRBJ2-3; D is possibly TRBD2 (6 bases). Deletions cut 5 bases from V and 0 bases from J, with 9 bases between. The CDR3 covers 14 residues. Germline V gene sequence: CDR1 MNHEY, CDR2 SVGAGI. The CDR3 DNA reads as TGTGCCAGCAGTAAAGCGGGTAGCACAGATACGCAGTATTTT. The encoded protein is CASSKAGSTDTQYF.

The genes are TRBV5-1 and TRBJ1-2; 7 bases map to TRBD1. The CDR3 length is 13 residues. Germline assignment: CDR1 SGHRS and CDR2 YFSETQ. V trimming: 5 bases; J trimming: 4 bases; junction bases outside the gene matches: 5. CDR3: CASRHRGGYGYTF. In DNA form, the CDR3 reads TGCGCCAGCAGGCACAGGGGAGGCTATGGCTACACCTTC.

This clone was seen once. The chain has TRBV5-1 and TRBJ1-1; no clear D gene. V was pared by 0 bases and J by 0 bases, with 6 bases between. There are 14 residues in the CDR3. In germline, CDR1 is SGHRS, CDR2 YFSETQ. CDR3 DNA sequence: TGCGCCAGCAGCTTGGGCGAGGTGAACACTGAAGCTTTCTTT. Translation gives CASSLGEVNTEAFF.

The chain couples TRBV5-4 to TRBJ2-6; D gene unclear. Trimming removed 1 base from V and 1 base from J, with 6 bases in between. Germline V gene sequence: CDR1 SGHNT, CDR2 YYREEE (reference sequence). There are 15 residues in the CDR3. CDR3 in DNA: TGTGCCAGCAGCTTGCCCGGGTCTGGGGCCAACGTCCTGACTTTC. It yields the protein CASSLPGSGANVLTF.

This clone was recorded once. The chain recombines TRBV10-3 with TRBJ2-4, with TRBD1 identical over 12 bases. The CDR3 consists of 13 residues. V shed 4 bases and J 9 bases; nucleotides not matched to a gene: 1. CDR1 and CDR2 from the germline V gene are ENHRY and SYGVKD. This CDR3 reads CAISGGQGAIQYF. CDR3 DNA sequence: TGTGCCATCAGTGGGGGACAGGGGGCCATTCAGTACTTC.

This chain connects TRBV14 to TRBJ2-3, with D possibly TRBD2 on 7 matching bases. V lost 0 bases, J lost 7 bases, and 23 bases lay in between. This CDR3 spans 18 amino acids. Germline values: CDR1 SGHDN, CDR2 FVKESK. The CDR3 nucleotides read TGTGCCAGCAGCCAAGAGCTCAGGGGCGGGAGAAGAGGGAATACGCAGTATTTT. Encoded protein: CASSQELRGGRRGNTQYF.

This clone was counted once. The chain couples TRBV27 to TRBJ1-1, with D perhaps matching TRBD1 (5 bases). V lost 7 bases to trimming and J lost 2 bases, with 14 bases between them. Germline CDR1 reads MNHEY; CDR2 reads SMNVEV (reference sequence). The CDR3 is 14 amino acids. CDR3 coding DNA: TGTGCCAGCAAAAAGGGGAACGGCAACACTGAAGCTTTCTTT. It specifies CASKKGNGNTEAFF.